These 30 T cell receptor beta chains were sequenced from one sample in a study of T cells in localized non-small cell lung cancer. Data came from immunoSEQ multiplex PCR; TCRdb stores just in-frame clones and leaves some out. The sample shows about 70,000 clones, approximately 88% of them seen only once. Sequencing was performed on peripheral blood, taken before any cancer treatment. These receptors originate from an older female donor with stage I lung adenocarcinoma.

The chain carries TRBV5-5 and TRBJ1-4; D unresolved. Trimming stripped 2 bases from V and 3 bases from J, with 11 bases between. The CDR3 spans 15 residues. Germline CDR1 is SGHKS and CDR2 is YYEKEE (reference sequence). For the CDR3, the DNA is TGTGCCAGCAGCTTAGAGGGCGGGCCTAATGAAAAACTGTTTTTT. Residues: CASSLEGGPNEKLFF.

The chain recombines TRBV27 with TRBJ2-3; 14 bases are shared with TRBD2. Trimming removed 4 bases from V and 4 bases from J; junction bases left unmatched: 4. This CDR3 has 16 residues. Germline CDR1 and CDR2: MNHEY and SMNVEV (reference sequence). The CDR3 DNA follows: TGTGCCAGCAGTTCCGGACTAGCGGGAGGAGCAGATACGCAGTATTTT. The encoded protein is CASSSGLAGGADTQYF.

The chain combines TRBV5-1 with TRBJ2-7; D tentatively fits TRBD1 or TRBD2 (5 bases each). V shed 0 bases and J shed 5 bases, with 9 bases lying between them. The CDR3 has 13 amino acids. From germline, CDR1 is SGHRS and CDR2 YFSETQ. The CDR3 here is CASSLGGMNEQYF. DNA for the CDR3: TGCGCCAGCAGCTTGGGGGGGATGAACGAGCAGTACTTC.

A remark on this clone: Other nucleotide sequences in the sample specify the same CDR3. The gene calls are TRBV7-2 and TRBJ2-5; 8 bases are a match to TRBD2. The germline V gene encodes CDR1 SGHTA and CDR2 FQGNSA. The J segment lost 1 base and the V segment lost 2 bases, leaving 3 bases of the junction unmatched. The CDR3 length is 15 residues. CDR3 residues: CASSLRTSGQETQYF. CDR3 coding DNA: TGTGCCAGCAGCTTACGAACTAGCGGCCAAGAGACCCAGTACTTC.

In DNA, the CDR3 is TGCGCCAGCAGCGTACAGGGGGCCCCTGAAGCTTTCTTT. Translated, it gives CASSVQGAPEAFF. The rearrangement joins TRBV5-1 to TRBJ1-1, with 9 positions matching TRBD1. With V trimmed by 4 bases and J by 6 bases, 4 bases remained unmatched. The CDR3 runs 13 residues. Germline V lookup: CDR1 SGHRS, CDR2 YFSETQ.

This chain links TRBV19 with TRBJ2-7; a weak D match, TRBD1 (6 bases). V lost 5 bases, J lost 0 bases, and 11 bases lay in between. The CDR3 is 14 residues long. CDR1 is LNHDA and CDR2 is SQIVND in the germline V gene (reference sequence). The CDR3 sequence: CASSQGRNSYEQYF. The CDR3 region has the DNA TGTGCCAGTAGTCAGGGGCGAAACTCCTACGAGCAGTACTTC.

This rearrangement joins TRBV6-5 to TRBJ1-4, with D maybe TRBD1 (5 bases). Trimming left V 2 bases short and J 8 bases short, with 15 bases between. In germline, CDR1 is MNHEY, CDR2 SVGAGI. The CDR3 is made up of 15 amino acids. CDR3 nucleotides: TGTGCCAGCAGTTACAATCCAGGCCGGGACGAAAAACTGTTTTTT. Its protein product is CASSYNPGRDEKLFF.

V is TRBV4-1 and J is TRBJ2-7; 8 nucleotides line up with TRBD1. V gave up 1 base and J gave up 1 base; unmatched junction bases: 6. This CDR3 is 16 amino acids long. Germline loops: CDR1 MGHRA, CDR2 YSYEKL. CDR3 DNA sequence: TGCGCCAGCAGCCAAGGAGGACAGGGTAATTCCTACGAGCAGTACTTC. It is translated as CASSQGGQGNSYEQYF.

The V gene is TRBV5-6, the J gene TRBJ1-3; 7 nucleotides agree with TRBD1. Germline loops: CDR1 SGHDT, CDR2 YYEEEE. J was trimmed by 0 bases and V by 4 bases; bases with no gene match: 7. This CDR3 comprises 16 residues. The chain's CDR3 is CASSPGTVISGNTIYF. The CDR3 DNA is TGTGCCAGCAGCCCAGGGACAGTCATCTCTGGAAACACCATATATTTT.

The rearrangement joins TRBV18 to TRBJ2-5; D uncertain. Germline CDR1 and CDR2: KGHSH and LQKENI. Trimming took 2 bases from V and 5 from J, leaving 9 bases between them. This CDR3 has 13 residues. The CDR3 sequence is CASSPSRQETQYF. Here the CDR3 DNA reads TGTGCCAGCTCACCATCCCGTCAGGAGACCCAGTACTTC.

The CDR3 sequence is CSVDSDYGYTF. The CDR3 DNA sequence: TGCAGCGTAGACAGCGACTATGGCTACACCTTC. The J gene is TRBJ1-2, the V gene TRBV29-1, with D perhaps TRBD1 (5 bases). This CDR3 has 11 amino acids. The germline V gene encodes CDR1 SQVTM and CDR2 ANQGSEA. Trimming shortened V by 6 bases and J by 3 bases, and 8 bases separated the two germline ends.

The chain combines TRBV19 with TRBJ2-7, with 7 bases lining up with TRBD2. V lost 3 bases to trimming and J lost 1 base; unmatched junction nucleotides: 3. There are 14 residues in the CDR3. Germline CDR1 is LNHDA and CDR2 is SQIVND (reference sequence). CDR3 sequence (DNA): TGTGCCAGTAGTATTCGGGGGGATTCCTACGAGCAGTACTTC. It specifies CASSIRGDSYEQYF.

The chain uses TRBV4-2 and TRBJ1-4, with a tentative D call TRBD1 (5 bases). The CDR3 spans 15 residues. V was cut by 0 bases and J by 7 bases, with 12 bases left in between. CDR1 is LGHNA and CDR2 is YNFKEQ in the germline V gene. The CDR3 region has the DNA TGTGCCAGCAGCCAAGATAGGGGTACGGGTGAAAAACTGTTTTTT. This codes for CASSQDRGTGEKLFF.

The genes are TRBV27 and TRBJ2-1; 7 bases align to TRBD1. The germline V gene encodes CDR1 MNHEY and CDR2 SMNVEV (reference sequence). Trimming at V came to 6 bases and at J to 0 bases, leaving 5 bases not matched to a gene. This CDR3 has 15 residues. As DNA, the CDR3 is TGTGCCAGCAGGGAACAGGGGTCCTCCTACAATGAGCAGTTCTTC. This translates into CASREQGSSYNEQFF.

The chain employs TRBV10-3 and TRBJ1-5, with a weak D call TRBD1 (5 bases). The CDR3 totals 15 residues. From germline, CDR1 is ENHRY and CDR2 SYGVKD. Deletions cut 2 bases from V and 0 bases from J, with 8 bases between. CDR3 nucleotides: TGTGCCATCAGTGAGGGGGGGAATAGCAATCAGCCCCAGCATTTT. As protein: CAISEGGNSNQPQHF.

The chain employs TRBV13 and TRBJ2-1; D not certain. The CDR3 has 12 amino acids. CDR1 is PRHDT and CDR2 is FYEKMQ in the germline V gene (reference sequence). V was cut by 5 bases and J by 8 bases, with 10 bases left in between. The CDR3 sequence: CASSLGRYEQFF. CDR3 DNA: TGTGCCAGCAGCCTCGGGCGATATGAGCAGTTCTTC.

This chain's CDR3 is CASSWQADSGNTIYF. Here the CDR3 DNA reads TGTGCCAGTAGTTGGCAGGCCGACTCTGGAAACACCATATATTTT. The rearrangement uses TRBV19 and TRBJ1-3, with D unresolved. Trimming took off 5 bases at V and 0 bases at J, with 11 bases between the two ends. The CDR3 spans 15 residues. Germline V gene sequence: CDR1 LNHDA, CDR2 SQIVND (reference sequence). The whole variable domain, remainder taken from reference TRBV19 and TRBJ1-3, is DGGITQSPKYLFRKEGQNVTLSCEQNLNHDAMYWYRQDPGQGLRLIYYSQIVNDFQKGDIAEGYSVSREKKESFPLTVTSAQKNPTAFYLCASSWQADSGNTIYFGEGSWLTVV.

The chain uses TRBV4-1 and TRBJ2-2; tentative D call: TRBD2 (6 bases). V shed 0 bases and J shed 6 bases, with 14 bases lying between them. Germline V gene lookup returns CDR1 MGHRA and CDR2 YSYEKL. CDR3 length equals 16 residues. CDR3 sequence: CASSQEGGAVPGELFF. The CDR3 DNA sequence: TGCGCCAGCAGCCAAGAAGGAGGGGCGGTCCCCGGGGAGCTGTTTTTT.

V and J are TRBV6-4 and TRBJ2-7; tentatively, D is TRBD1 (5 bases). This CDR3 spans 14 amino acids. V lost 11 bases to trimming and J lost 4 bases, with 21 bases between them. Germline assignment: CDR1 MRHNA and CDR2 SNTAGT. The CDR3 is CAARQGKFEYEQYF. The CDR3 DNA is TGTGCCGCGAGGCAGGGAAAATTCGAGTACGAGCAGTACTTC.

In its sample, this clone was seen a few times. The V call is TRBV28, the J call TRBJ2-4; TRBD2 matches 8 bases. Germline V CDR1 and CDR2: MDHEN, SYDVKM. The CDR3 extends over 16 amino acids. V dropped 4 bases and J dropped 6; count of bases not matched to a gene: 11. The CDR3 DNA reads as TGTGCCAGCAGTTACCGGACCCGGGGGGGTAGAAACATTCAGTACTTC. This codes for CASSYRTRGGRNIQYF. Filled out from reference TRBV28 and TRBJ2-4, the complete variable domain reads DVKVTQSSRYLVKRTGEKVFLECVQDMDHENMFWYRQDPGLGLRLIYFSYDVKMKEKGDIPEGYSVSREKKERFSLILESASTNQTSMYLCASSYRTRGGRNIQYFGAGTRLSVL.

This clone was seen once. The chain joins TRBV7-9 to TRBJ2-5; 11 nucleotides align to TRBD1. Germline loops: CDR1 SEHNR, CDR2 FQNEAQ (reference sequence). J gave up 6 bases and V 5 bases, and 8 bases lay outside the gene matches. The CDR3 is 15 residues long. The CDR3 sequence: CASSPGQGGEKTQYF. CDR3 bases: TGTGCCAGCAGCCCGGGACAGGGGGGGGAGAAGACCCAGTACTTC.

This chain uses TRBV18 with TRBJ1-1; the match to TRBD1 covers 8 bases. CDR1 is KGHSH and CDR2 is LQKENI in the germline V gene. V was clipped by 3 bases and J by 1 base; unmatched bases: 4. The CDR3 sequence is 15 residues long. For the CDR3, the DNA is TGTGCCAGCTCACCGCGGACAGGGAGGAACACTGAAGCTTTCTTT. Residues: CASSPRTGRNTEAFF.

The chain joins TRBV19 to TRBJ1-5, with D possibly TRBD1 on 6 matching bases. CDR3 size: 15 residues. Germline CDR1 LNHDA, CDR2 SQIVND (reference sequence). The V end lost 5 bases, the J end lost 5 bases, and 16 bases lay between the germline ends. The CDR3 DNA follows: TGTGCCAGTAGTTCGGGACATGGAAGGCATCAGCCCCAGCATTTT. Amino acids: CASSSGHGRHQPQHF.

V gene TRBV4-2 combines with J gene TRBJ1-2, with D unresolved. This CDR3 region has 14 residues. Trimming removed 0 bases from V and 5 bases from J, with 10 bases in between. CDR1 and CDR2 (germline): LGHNA, YNFKEQ. The CDR3 sequence: CASSQDNAGYGYTF. CDR3 bases: TGTGCCAGCAGCCAAGATAACGCCGGTTATGGCTACACCTTC.

In its sample, this clone was seen a few times. This chain uses TRBV7-8 with TRBJ1-1; 7 positions agree with TRBD1. CDR3 length: 14 residues. Trimming at V came to 3 bases and at J to 1 base, leaving 2 bases not matched to a gene. The germline CDR1 and CDR2 sequences are SGHVS and FQNEAQ. CDR3 in DNA: TGTGCCAGCAGCTTCCAGGGGGAGAACACTGAAGCTTTCTTT. Its protein product is CASSFQGENTEAFF.

In this sample, this clone turned up once. The chain joins TRBV6-1 to TRBJ1-4; a possible D gene is TRBD1 (6 bases). This CDR3 spans 14 amino acids. Germline assignment: CDR1 MNHNS and CDR2 SASEGT. Trimming left V 6 bases short and J 2 bases short, with 10 bases between. The CDR3 DNA reads as TGTGCCAGCAGCCTAGGGGGGACTAATGAAAAACTGTTTTTT. Translation: CASSLGGTNEKLFF.

The rearrangement uses TRBV19 and TRBJ1-1, with a tentative D call TRBD1 (5 bases). This CDR3 comprises 13 residues. Germline CDR1 LNHDA, CDR2 SQIVND (reference sequence). The V end was cut by 5 bases, the J end by 4 bases, with 11 bases between. CDR3 coding DNA: TGTGCCAGTAGTTGGCACGGGGGCACTGAAGCTTTCTTT. Protein product: CASSWHGGTEAFF.

This rearrangement joins TRBV2 to TRBJ1-4, with D perhaps matching TRBD1 (5 bases). The CDR3 loop spans 16 amino acids. The ends were cut back, 5 bases at V and 7 bases at J, with 20 bases in the middle. Germline V gene data show CDR1 as SNHLY and CDR2 as FYNNEI. The DNA for the CDR3 is TGTGCCAGCAGTCCCAGAGGGGTAGGGGTTGGTGAAAAACTGTTTTTT. This codes for CASSPRGVGVGEKLFF.

V gene TRBV21-1 combines with J gene TRBJ2-3; TRBD1, the D gene given by the table, was not confirmed from the DNA. TRBV21-1 is a known pseudogene. The CDR3 contains 18 residues. CDR3 region: CASSNRGPRGRISDTQYF. DNA for the CDR3: TGTGCCAGCAGTAACAGGGGTCCCCGTGGACGGATTTCAGATACGCAGTATTTT.

This chain uses TRBV29-1 with TRBJ2-5; no firm D call. Germline lookup yields CDR1 SQVTM and CDR2 ANQGSEA. V lost 8 bases and J lost 7, with 20 bases in between. The CDR3 length is 13 residues. The CDR3: CSFNRAFMGTQYF. In DNA, the CDR3 is TGCAGCTTTAATCGGGCCTTCATGGGGACCCAGTACTTC. The full variable domain, completed using reference TRBV29-1 and TRBJ2-5, is SAVISQKPSRDICQRGTSLTIQCQVDSQVTMMFWYRQQPGQSLTLIATANQGSEATYESGFVIDKFPISRPNLTFSTLTVSNMSPEDSSIYLCSFNRAFMGTQYFGPGTRLLVL.